This T cell receptor beta chain was recorded in a study of blood T cells in healthy people across ages. Study-level information: Roughly one uniquely barcoded beta molecule per two T cells was captured.

Study-level results: Diversity estimates from one million T cells were considered underestimates. Long-lived donors carried more naive CD4+ cells and greater diversity than aged donors. PBMCs that were unsorted prevented a conclusive naive versus antigen-experienced comparison.

A J-beta primer mix and a sample-barcoded 5' primer were used in a second PCR of roughly 7 to 12 cycles. TCRdb reprocessed the 5' RACE reads with MiXCR, giving one entry per CDR3 protein. The sample shows approximately 600,000 distinct CDR3 sequences, roughly 50% of them seen only once. This clonotype was seen only once. The antigen is undetermined. One end of the junction does not line up with germline, which may come from a read error. Sequenced: blood. The sequence came from a man between 60 and 75 years old in good health.

The CDR3 DNA reads as TGTGCCACCAGCCCAGGGTGGGGAAACTCCGAGCAGTACTTC. Translating gives CATSPGWGNSEQYF. The chain employs TRBV7-2 and TRBJ2-7; perhaps TRBD1 as D (5 bases). The CDR3 extends over 14 amino acids. From germline, CDR1 is SGHTA and CDR2 FQGNSA.